The 5 T cell receptor beta chains below all came from one sample that was sequenced in a study of STAT5B mutations in CD4+ large granular lymphocyte leukemia. Here immunoSEQ multiplex PCR was the method, and the copy in TCRdb shows in-frame clones only, minus some. The top ten hold roughly 1.2% of the sample, which has about 38,000 clones, approximately 85% seen once. Material: CD4+ T cells from blood buffy coats. The receptors shown here come from a human donor in good health.

The chain combines TRBV6-4 with TRBJ1-2; no clear D gene. This CDR3 is 13 amino acids long. Germline CDR1 and CDR2: MRHNA and SNTAGT. V was shortened by 7 bases and J by 6 bases, with 15 bases between the two germline ends. This CDR3 reads CASKRSLQDGYTF. CDR3 nucleotides: TGTGCCAGCAAGAGGTCACTTCAGGATGGCTACACCTTC.

The rearrangement links TRBV4-1 to TRBJ2-7, with TRBD1 as a possible D gene (6 bases). V gave up 3 bases and J gave up 5 bases, with 14 bases separating them. This CDR3 comprises 14 residues. The germline CDR1 and CDR2 sequences are MGHRA and YSYEKL. Written as DNA, the CDR3 is TGCGCCAGCAGCCAGTCGACAGGTCCGGACGAGCAGTACTTC. It yields the protein CASSQSTGPDEQYF.

The chain combines TRBV18 with TRBJ1-3; no firm D call. Germline CDR1 is KGHSH and CDR2 is LQKENI. The V gene lost 1 base and the J gene lost 4 bases, with 2 bases spanning the gap. The CDR3 contains 12 residues. The CDR3, as DNA: TGTGCCAGCTCACCACAGGGAAACACCATATATTTT. This translates into CASSPQGNTIYF. Using reference TRBV18 and TRBJ1-3 for the parts outside the CDR3, the full variable domain is NAGVMQNPRHLVRRRGQEARLRCSPMKGHSHVYWYRQLPEEGLKFMVYLQKENIIDESGMPKERFSAEFPKEGPSILRIQQVVRGDSAAYFCASSPQGNTIYFGEGSWLTVV.

CDR3 loop: CASTYGENTEAFF. CDR3 DNA sequence: TGTGCCAGCACCTATGGAGAGAACACTGAAGCTTTCTTT. The chain is built from TRBV6-6 and TRBJ1-1; D remains unclear. This CDR3 has 13 amino acids. Deletions cut 7 bases from V and 1 base from J, with 10 bases between. Germline V CDR1 and CDR2: MNHNY, SVGAGI (reference sequence).

In this sample, this clone turned up a few times. Distinct nucleotide sequences in the sample also encode this CDR3. The rearrangement joins TRBV11-3 to TRBJ2-7; 10 nucleotides agree with TRBD2. J was trimmed by 6 bases and V by 0 bases; bases with no gene match: 8. The CDR3 length is 16 residues. Germline CDR1 SGHNT, CDR2 YENEEA. CDR3 bases: TGTGCCAGCAGCTTAGATCAAGGCCTAGCGGGAGCCGAGCAGTACTTC. Encoded protein: CASSLDQGLAGAEQYF.